Below, 21 T cell receptor beta chains from the same sample are listed, as sequenced in a study of cytomegalovirus exposure and HLA in healthy donors. PCR involved 60 Vbeta and 13 Jbeta primers. Using immunoSEQ multiplex PCR, the repertoire was profiled, and TCRdb retains in-frame clones only, with some absent. The sample includes about 120,000 clones, approximately 78% of them seen just once. Material: PBMCs. These TCRs come from a woman in her 30s in good health and CMV-seropositive.

The genes are TRBV12-1 and TRBJ2-2; the tabulated D call, TRBD1, remains unverified against the DNA. TRBV12-1 is reported as a pseudogene. This CDR3 is 16 amino acids long. CDR3 in amino acids: CASSLRTGKLLGELFF. CDR3 DNA sequence: TGTGCCAGCAGCTTAAGGACAGGGAAATTATTGGGGGAGCTGTTTTTT.

This chain links TRBV28 with TRBJ1-5, with TRBD1 identical over 9 bases. The V gene's germline CDR1 is MDHEN and CDR2 SYDVKM. This CDR3 region has 15 residues. With V trimmed by 5 bases and J by 6 bases, 8 bases remained unmatched. The CDR3 nucleotides read TGTGCCAGCAGTACCGGACAGGGGCGGTTTCAGCCCCAGCATTTT. This sequence encodes CASSTGQGRFQPQHF.

The chain employs TRBV10-3 and TRBJ2-5, with TRBD2 identical over 9 bases. This CDR3 is 13 amino acids long. Germline values: CDR1 ENHRY, CDR2 SYGVKD. Trimming removed 10 bases from V and 11 bases from J; junction bases left unmatched: 14. In nucleotides, the CDR3 is TGTGCCAGTACTAGCGGGCCCCACGGGGAGCAGTACTTC. Translation: CASTSGPHGEQYF.

V and J are TRBV5-1 and TRBJ2-7, with 8 bases that match TRBD1. In germline, CDR1 is SGHRS, CDR2 YFSETQ. V lost 4 bases, J lost 3 bases, and 9 bases stayed unmatched. CDR3 size: 15 residues. The CDR3 region has the DNA TGCGCCAGCAGCCCCCCGGGACAGGACTTCTACGAGCAGTACTTC. It codes for CASSPPGQDFYEQYF.

This clone was detected a few times. This chain uses TRBV6-1 with TRBJ1-2, with TRBD1 as a possible D gene (5 bases). Trimming removed 6 bases at V and 2 bases at J, with 10 bases between. The germline CDR1 and CDR2 sequences are MNHNS and SASEGT. This CDR3 region has 13 residues. The CDR3 DNA sequence: TGTGCCAGCAGGCGGACAACCAACTATGGCTACACCTTC. The encoded protein is CASRRTTNYGYTF.

The chain couples TRBV21-1 to TRBJ1-5; the DNA was not used to check the table's D call, TRBD1. TRBV21-1 constitutes a pseudogene. The CDR3 is 14 residues long. In DNA form, the CDR3 reads TGTGCCAGCACCCCAAGACAGACTGCTCAGCCCCAGCATTTT. Translating gives CASTPRQTAQPQHF.

This clone was counted between two and nine times. The V call is TRBV2, the J call TRBJ2-1; 8 bases line up with TRBD2. The V gene's germline CDR1 is SNHLY and CDR2 FYNNEI. J was trimmed by 12 bases and V by 2 bases; bases with no gene match: 12. This CDR3 comprises 15 residues. The CDR3 region is CASSEKDSGVAVQFF. For the CDR3, the DNA is TGTGCCAGCAGTGAAAAAGATAGCGGGGTAGCCGTGCAGTTCTTC. Variable domain in full (rest from reference TRBV2 and TRBJ2-1): EPEVTQTPSHQVTQMGQEVILRCVPISNHLYFYWYRQILGQKVEFLVSFYNNEISEKSEIFDDQFSVERPDGSNFTLKIRSTKLEDSAMYFCASSEKDSGVAVQFFGPGTRLTVL.

This rearrangement joins TRBV9 to TRBJ2-7; D ambiguous. The V and J ends lost 4 bases and 0 bases respectively, with 8 bases between them. In germline, CDR1 is SGDLS, CDR2 YYNGEE. The CDR3 is 13 amino acids. Here the CDR3 DNA reads TGTGCCAGCAGCCCCTACCCCTCCTACGAGCAGTACTTC. This codes for CASSPYPSYEQYF.

The chain joins TRBV9 to TRBJ2-7, with 8 bases fitting TRBD1. Trimming at V came to 4 bases and at J to 0 bases, leaving 6 bases not matched to a gene. This CDR3 is built from 15 residues. The V gene's germline CDR1 is SGDLS and CDR2 YYNGEE. Here the CDR3 DNA reads TGTGCCAGCAGCCAGGGGGCAGGTAGCTCCTACGAGCAGTACTTC. It translates to CASSQGAGSSYEQYF.

This chain joins TRBV25-1 and TRBJ2-1; the match to TRBD1 covers 7 bases. The junction had 7 bases not matched to a gene; V was cut back by 4 bases and J by 7 bases. Per germline, CDR1 MGHDK and CDR2 SYGVNS. The CDR3 consists of 14 residues. The CDR3 nucleotides are TGTGCCAGCAGTGCCCAGGGGGTTAGGAATGAGCAGTTCTTC. Its protein is CASSAQGVRNEQFF.

This clone was counted a few times. The chain recombines TRBV9 with TRBJ1-2; D may be TRBD1 (5 bases). Between the trimmed V and J ends, which lost 0 bases and 2 bases, there was a span of 11 bases. The CDR3 contains 15 residues. CDR1 and CDR2 (germline): SGDLS, YYNGEE. This CDR3 reads CASSVDPGSNYGYTF. CDR3 DNA: TGTGCCAGCAGCGTAGATCCAGGGTCGAACTATGGCTACACCTTC. Full variable domain (remainder filled in from reference TRBV9 and TRBJ1-2): DSGVTQTPKHLITATGQRVTLRCSPRSGDLSVYWYQQSLDQGLQFLIQYYNGEERAKGNILERFSAQQFPDLHSELNLSSLELGDSALYFCASSVDPGSNYGYTFGSGTRLTVV.

As for this clone: One end of the junction does not line up with germline, which may come from a read error. This chain uses TRBV7-2 with TRBJ2-7; 13 bases agree with TRBD2. Germline values: CDR1 SGHTA, CDR2 FQGNSA. The length of the CDR3 is 16 residues. The chain's CDR3 is CASSLGATSGGYEQYF. In DNA, the CDR3 is TGTGCCAGCAGCTTAGGAGCGACTAGCGGGGGGTACGAACAGTACTTC.

The chain recombines TRBV7-8 with TRBJ1-2; no firm D call. From germline, CDR1 is SGHVS and CDR2 FQNEAQ. The CDR3 consists of 14 residues. Trimming pared 1 base from V and 1 base from J, leaving 7 bases between. This CDR3 reads CASSLDTNNYGYTF. The CDR3 region has the DNA TGTGCCAGCAGCTTAGACACCAATAACTATGGCTACACCTTC.

The CDR3 region is CASSLSGMGTDTQYF. In DNA, the CDR3 is TGCGCCAGCAGCCTTAGCGGGATGGGCACAGATACGCAGTATTTT. The rearrangement uses TRBV5-1 and TRBJ2-3; TRBD2 matches at 8 bases. This CDR3 is 15 amino acids long. V was pared by 4 bases and J by 1 base, with 5 bases of the junction left unmatched. The germline V gene encodes CDR1 SGHRS and CDR2 YFSETQ.

Comments on this clone: Other DNA sequences in this specimen translate into the identical CDR3. The J gene is TRBJ1-1, the V gene TRBV2; a possible D gene is TRBD1 (6 bases). This CDR3 has 13 residues. Germline-derived CDR1 and CDR2 are SNHLY and FYNNEI. V shed 6 bases and J shed 0 bases, with 8 bases lying between them. Written as DNA, the CDR3 is TGTGCCAGCAGGAGGGGGATGAACACTGAAGCTTTCTTT. This encodes CASRRGMNTEAFF.

The V and J genes are TRBV7-9 and TRBJ2-5, with a tentative D call TRBD2 (6 bases). V was cut by 5 bases and J by 5 bases, with 15 bases left in between. This CDR3 spans 14 amino acids. Germline V gene data show CDR1 as SEHNR and CDR2 as FQNEAQ (reference sequence). This CDR3 reads CASSPPRGWETQYF. The CDR3 bases are TGTGCCAGCAGCCCCCCCCGGGGGTGGGAGACCCAGTACTTC.

The chain carries TRBV5-3 and TRBJ2-7, with D possibly matching TRBD2 (6 bases). TRBV5-3 belongs to the ORF category, with a function that is uncertain. CDR3 length equals 17 residues. V dropped 2 bases and J dropped 4 bases, with 22 bases sitting between them. For the CDR3, the DNA is TGTGCCAGAAGCTTAACGGCCGGCGGGCAGCGGGCTTACGAGCAGTACTTC. The encoded protein is CARSLTAGGQRAYEQYF.

The count of this clone is one. This sequence joins TRBV7-6 and TRBJ2-1; 10 bases agree with TRBD2. The CDR3 is 15 residues long. Trimming at V came to 5 bases and at J to 7 bases, leaving 8 bases not matched to a gene. Looked up from germline, CDR1 is SGHVS and CDR2 is FNYEAQ. The DNA for the CDR3 is TGTGCCAGCAGCCCGGGACTAGCGTATGAGAATGAGCAGTTCTTC. This gives the protein CASSPGLAYENEQFF.

This clone was observed a few times. The chain employs TRBV28 and TRBJ2-1; tentatively, D is TRBD2 (6 bases). The CDR3 has 17 residues. Per the germline V gene, CDR1 is MDHEN and CDR2 is SYDVKM. V was pared by 6 bases and J by 6 bases, with 24 bases between. The DNA for the CDR3 is TGTGCCAGCAGCCTGACACTCCTGGCGGGGCACCTCAATGAGCAGTTCTTC. Translation: CASSLTLLAGHLNEQFF.

V is TRBV7-9 and J is TRBJ2-2, with 7 nucleotides matching TRBD1. Germline values: CDR1 SEHNR, CDR2 FQNEAQ (reference sequence). The CDR3 consists of 15 residues. V trimming: 8 bases; J trimming: 1 base; junction bases outside the gene matches: 7. The CDR3 loop reads CASRQGQQNTGELFF. CDR3 nucleotides: TGTGCCAGCCGTCAGGGACAGCAGAACACCGGGGAGCTGTTTTTT. The full variable domain, rest sourced from reference TRBV7-9 and TRBJ2-2, is DTGVSQNPRHKITKRGQNVTFRCDPISEHNRLYWYRQTLGQGPEFLTYFQNEAQLEKSRLLSDRFSAERPKGSFSTLEIQRTEQGDSAMYLCASRQGQQNTGELFFGEGSRLTVL.

The V gene is TRBV7-3, the J gene TRBJ2-2; unclear D gene. Germline V gene lookup returns CDR1 SGHTA and CDR2 FQGTGA. CDR3 length equals 16 residues. Trimming took off 5 bases at V and 7 bases at J, with 20 bases between the two ends. The CDR3 DNA sequence: TGTGCCAGCAGCCTTGAGGCCCCAATGGTTGGCGGGGAGCTGTTTTTT. This translates into CASSLEAPMVGGELFF. Filled out from reference TRBV7-3 and TRBJ2-2, the complete variable domain reads GAGVSQTPSNKVTEKGKYVELRCDPISGHTALYWYRQSLGQGPEFLIYFQGTGAADDSGLPNDRFFAVRPEGSVSTLKIQRTERGDSAVYLCASSLEAPMVGGELFFGEGSRLTVL.